The rows below give T cell receptor beta chains drawn from one sample of a study of T cells expressing NK-cell markers. One entry per CDR3 protein, without DNA, is what TCRdb gives after re-calling the 5' RACE reads. This table holds 440,000 or so distinct CDR3 sequences. Sample: blood T cells: a sorted CD56 or NKG2C T cell subset, CD4+ or CD8+ T cells, or bulk PBMC T cells (not recorded which). These receptors originate from a woman between 18 and 75 years old in good health. Each CDR3 is given with its conserved first and last residue. The order of the fields is V gene, J gene, CDR3 protein.

TRBV11-2	TRBJ2-2	CASRLAGGHSGGELFF
TRBV7-8	TRBJ2-7	CASSARTGDVRYEQYF
TRBV4-1	TRBJ2-1	CASSQGPPDRAVVEGGEQFF
TRBV6-1	TRBJ2-7	CASRGTGASYEQYF
TRBV3-1	TRBJ2-1	CASSQEILEYNEQFF
TRBV5-1	TRBJ2-1	CASSLVAGGPYNEQFF
TRBV20-1	TRBJ1-2	CSASTGIYGYTF
TRBV29-1	TRBJ2-2	CSVEGGDLNTGELFF
TRBV7-2	TRBJ1-5	CASSLGLGQPQHF
TRBV3-1	TRBJ2-7	CASSQVPQGPIGNYEQYF